This TCR beta chain was sequenced for a study of T cells after yellow fever vaccination. Study conclusions and caveats: The bulk population could contribute abundant contaminating clonotypes to FACS-sorted repertoires. The CD4 and CD8 compartments had a small share of their clonotypes in common.

The V gene's germline CDR1 is SGHTA and CDR2 FQGNSA. CDR3 size: 14 residues. V shed 4 bases and J shed 3 bases, with 9 bases lying between them. There are a few counts of this clonotype. Its antigen is still unknown. Template switching by 5'RACE produced TCR cDNA, adding a universal primer site and UMIs. MiXCR was run by TCRdb on the 5' RACE reads, yielding one entry per CDR3 protein. This table has approximately 550,000 distinct CDR3 sequences, 13% appearing once. V is TRBV7-2 and J is TRBJ2-2; D is uncertain. This specimen was PBMCs, taken on the day of the yellow fever booster vaccination. This receptor was obtained from a young man who received the YFV17D yellow fever vaccine. This CDR3 is CASSSGLYTGELFF. The CDR3 DNA sequence: TGTGCCAGCAGCTCAGGCCTATACACCGGGGAGCTGTTTTTT. Using reference TRBV7-2 and TRBJ2-2 for the parts outside the CDR3, the full variable domain is GAGVSQSPSNKVTEKGKDVELRCDPISGHTALYWYRQSLGQGLEFLIYFQGNSAPDKSGLPSDRFSAERTGGSVSTLTIQRTQQEDSAVYLCASSSGLYTGELFFGEGSRLTVL.